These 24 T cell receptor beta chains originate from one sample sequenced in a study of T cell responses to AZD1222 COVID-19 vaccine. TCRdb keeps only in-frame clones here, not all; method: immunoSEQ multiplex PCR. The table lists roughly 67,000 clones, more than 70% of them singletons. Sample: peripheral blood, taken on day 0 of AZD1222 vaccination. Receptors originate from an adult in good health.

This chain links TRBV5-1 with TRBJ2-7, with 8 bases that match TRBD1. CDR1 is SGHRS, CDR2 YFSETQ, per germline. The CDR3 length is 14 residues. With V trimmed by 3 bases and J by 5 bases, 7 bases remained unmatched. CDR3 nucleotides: TGCGCCAGCAGCTCCCCAGACAGGGGCCACGAGCAGTACTTC. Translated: CASSSPDRGHEQYF.

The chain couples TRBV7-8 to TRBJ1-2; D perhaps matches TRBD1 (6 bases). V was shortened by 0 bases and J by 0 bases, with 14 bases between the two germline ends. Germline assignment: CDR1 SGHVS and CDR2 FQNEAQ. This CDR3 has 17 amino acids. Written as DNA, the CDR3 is TGTGCCAGCAGCTTAGCCCTCCTCGGACAGTCTAACTATGGCTACACCTTC. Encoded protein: CASSLALLGQSNYGYTF.

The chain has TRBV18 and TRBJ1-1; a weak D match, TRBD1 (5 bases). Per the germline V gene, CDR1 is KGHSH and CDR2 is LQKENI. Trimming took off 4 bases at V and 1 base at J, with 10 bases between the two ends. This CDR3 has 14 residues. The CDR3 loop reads CASSQGTANTEAFF. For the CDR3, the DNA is TGTGCCAGCTCACAGGGGACGGCGAACACTGAAGCTTTCTTT.

CDR3 loop: CASSQVSGGEKNIQYF. The CDR3 region has the DNA TGCGCCAGCAGCCAAGTGAGCGGGGGGGAGAAAAACATTCAGTACTTC. The rearrangement joins TRBV4-1 to TRBJ2-4; 10 nucleotides line up with TRBD2. The germline CDR1 and CDR2 sequences are MGHRA and YSYEKL. The CDR3 is 16 amino acids. V dropped 1 base and J dropped 4; count of bases not matched to a gene: 4.

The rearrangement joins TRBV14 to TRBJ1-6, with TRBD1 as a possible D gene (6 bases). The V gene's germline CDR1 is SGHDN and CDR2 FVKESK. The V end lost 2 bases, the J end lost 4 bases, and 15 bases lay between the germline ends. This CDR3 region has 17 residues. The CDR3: CASSQLSGTSYNSPLHF. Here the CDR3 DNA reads TGTGCCAGCAGCCAACTTTCCGGGACATCGTATAATTCACCCCTCCACTTT.

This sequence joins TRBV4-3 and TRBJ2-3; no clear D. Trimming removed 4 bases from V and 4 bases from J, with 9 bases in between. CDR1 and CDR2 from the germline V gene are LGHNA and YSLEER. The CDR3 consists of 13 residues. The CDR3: CASSLDTADTQYF. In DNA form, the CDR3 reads TGCGCCAGCAGCCTTGATACCGCAGATACGCAGTATTTT.

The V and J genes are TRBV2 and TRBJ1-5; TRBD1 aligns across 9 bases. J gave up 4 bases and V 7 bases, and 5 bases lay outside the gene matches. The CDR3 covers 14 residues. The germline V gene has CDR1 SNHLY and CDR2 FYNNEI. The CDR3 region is CASTTTGGNQPQHF. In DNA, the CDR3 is TGTGCCAGCACGACGACAGGGGGTAATCAGCCCCAGCATTTT.

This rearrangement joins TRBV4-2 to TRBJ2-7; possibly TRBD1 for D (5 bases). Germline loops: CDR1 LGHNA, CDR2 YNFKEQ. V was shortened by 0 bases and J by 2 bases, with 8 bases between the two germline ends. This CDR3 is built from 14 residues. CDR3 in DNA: TGTGCCAGCAGCCAAGAACAGGATACCTACGAGCAGTACTTC. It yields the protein CASSQEQDTYEQYF.

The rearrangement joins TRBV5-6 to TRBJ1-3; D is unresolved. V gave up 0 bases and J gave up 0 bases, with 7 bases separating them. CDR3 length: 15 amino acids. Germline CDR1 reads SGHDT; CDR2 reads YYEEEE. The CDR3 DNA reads TGTGCCAGCAGCTTGGGTTGGGCCTCTGGAAACACCATATATTTT. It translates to CASSLGWASGNTIYF.

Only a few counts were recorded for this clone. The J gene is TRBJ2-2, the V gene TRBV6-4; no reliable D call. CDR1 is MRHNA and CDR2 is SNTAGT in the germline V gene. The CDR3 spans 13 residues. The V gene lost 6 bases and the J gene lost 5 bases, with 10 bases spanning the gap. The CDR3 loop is CASSSDRTGELFF. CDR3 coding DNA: TGTGCCAGCAGCTCCGACCGGACCGGGGAGCTGTTTTTT.

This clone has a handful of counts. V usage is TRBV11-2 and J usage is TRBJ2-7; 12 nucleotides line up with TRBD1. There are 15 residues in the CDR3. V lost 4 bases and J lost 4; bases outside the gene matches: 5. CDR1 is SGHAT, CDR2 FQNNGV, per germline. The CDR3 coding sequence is TGTGCCAGCAGCTCCGGGGGACAGGGGGCGTACGAGCAGTACTTC. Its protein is CASSSGGQGAYEQYF.

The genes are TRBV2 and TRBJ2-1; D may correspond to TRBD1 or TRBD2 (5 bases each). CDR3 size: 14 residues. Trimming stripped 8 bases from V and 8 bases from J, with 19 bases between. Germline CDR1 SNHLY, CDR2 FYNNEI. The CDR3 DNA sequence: TGTGCCAGCGGAGATGCAAAGAGGGGCCATGAGCAGTTCTTC. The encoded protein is CASGDAKRGHEQFF.

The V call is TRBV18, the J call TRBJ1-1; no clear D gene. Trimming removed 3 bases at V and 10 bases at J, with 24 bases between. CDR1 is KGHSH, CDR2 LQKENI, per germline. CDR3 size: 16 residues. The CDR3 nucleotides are TGTGCCAGCTCACCGAGCGGAAGCGGCCTAGGAGGTGTAGCTTTCTTT. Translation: CASSPSGSGLGGVAFF.

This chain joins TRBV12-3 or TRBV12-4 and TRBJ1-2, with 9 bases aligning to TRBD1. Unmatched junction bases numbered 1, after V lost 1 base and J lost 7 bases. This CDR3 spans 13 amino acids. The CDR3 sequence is CASSLDRGRGYTF. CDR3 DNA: TGTGCCAGCAGTTTAGACAGGGGGCGTGGCTACACCTTC.

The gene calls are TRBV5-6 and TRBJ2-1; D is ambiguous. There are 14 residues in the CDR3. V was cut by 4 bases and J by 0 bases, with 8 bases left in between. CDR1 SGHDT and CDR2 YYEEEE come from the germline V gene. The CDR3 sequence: CASSQTSSYNEQFF. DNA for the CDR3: TGTGCCAGCAGCCAGACCAGCTCCTACAATGAGCAGTTCTTC.

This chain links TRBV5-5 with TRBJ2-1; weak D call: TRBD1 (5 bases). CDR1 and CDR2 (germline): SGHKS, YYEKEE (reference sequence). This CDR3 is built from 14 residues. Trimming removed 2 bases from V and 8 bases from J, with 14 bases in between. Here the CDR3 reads CASSLGAPRDEQFF. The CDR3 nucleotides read TGTGCCAGCAGCTTAGGGGCTCCAAGGGATGAGCAGTTCTTC.

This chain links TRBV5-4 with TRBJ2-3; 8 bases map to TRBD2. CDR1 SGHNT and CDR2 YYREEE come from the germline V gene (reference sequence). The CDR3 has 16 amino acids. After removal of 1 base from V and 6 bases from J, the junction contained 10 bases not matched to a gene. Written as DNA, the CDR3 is TGTGCCAGCAGCTTGTTCAGCGGGGGCCTCGGGGATACGCAGTATTTT. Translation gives CASSLFSGGLGDTQYF.

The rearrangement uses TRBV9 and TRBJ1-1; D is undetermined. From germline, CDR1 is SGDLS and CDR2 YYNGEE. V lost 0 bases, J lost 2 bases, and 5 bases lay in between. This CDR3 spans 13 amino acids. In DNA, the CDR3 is TGTGCCAGCAGCGTAGGACCCAACACTGAAGCTTTCTTT. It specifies CASSVGPNTEAFF.

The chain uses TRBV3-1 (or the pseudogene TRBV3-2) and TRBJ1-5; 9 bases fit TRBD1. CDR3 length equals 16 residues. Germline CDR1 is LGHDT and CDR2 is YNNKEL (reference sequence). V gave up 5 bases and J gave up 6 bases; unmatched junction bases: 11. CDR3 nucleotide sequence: TGTGCCAGCAGCTTCATCGGGGACAGGGTTAGTCAGCCCCAGCATTTT. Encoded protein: CASSFIGDRVSQPQHF.

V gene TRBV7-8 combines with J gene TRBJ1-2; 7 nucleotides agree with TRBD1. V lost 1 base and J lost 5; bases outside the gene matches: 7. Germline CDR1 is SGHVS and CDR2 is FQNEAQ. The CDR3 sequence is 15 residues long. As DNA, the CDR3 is TGTGCCAGCAGCTTAGAGGGGGCTAGCATATATGGCTACACCTTC. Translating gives CASSLEGASIYGYTF.

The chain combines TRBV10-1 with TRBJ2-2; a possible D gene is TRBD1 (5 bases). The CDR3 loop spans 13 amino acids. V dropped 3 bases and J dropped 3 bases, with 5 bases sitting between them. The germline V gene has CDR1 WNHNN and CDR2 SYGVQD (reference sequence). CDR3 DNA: TGCGCCAGCAGTGACAGGGACACCGGGGAGCTGTTTTTT. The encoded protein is CASSDRDTGELFF.

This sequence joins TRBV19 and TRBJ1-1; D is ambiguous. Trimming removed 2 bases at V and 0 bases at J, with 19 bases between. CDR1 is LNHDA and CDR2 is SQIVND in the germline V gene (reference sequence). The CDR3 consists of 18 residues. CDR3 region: CASSIFWPAGTLNTEAFF. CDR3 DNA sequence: TGTGCCAGTAGTATATTCTGGCCGGCAGGTACCTTGAACACTGAAGCTTTCTTT.

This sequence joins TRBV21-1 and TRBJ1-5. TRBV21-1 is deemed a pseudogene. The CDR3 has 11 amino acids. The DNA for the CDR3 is TGTGCCAGCAGCACCGTCCGACCCCAGCATTTT. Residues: CASSTVRPQHF.

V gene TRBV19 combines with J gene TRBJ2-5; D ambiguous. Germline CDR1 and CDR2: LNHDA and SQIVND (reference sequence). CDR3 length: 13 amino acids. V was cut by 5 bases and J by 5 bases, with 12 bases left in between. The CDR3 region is CASSVMLSETQYF. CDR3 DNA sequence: TGTGCCAGTAGTGTAATGCTTTCCGAGACCCAGTACTTC. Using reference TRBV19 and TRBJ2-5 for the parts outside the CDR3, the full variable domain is DGGITQSPKYLFRKEGQNVTLSCEQNLNHDAMYWYRQDPGQGLRLIYYSQIVNDFQKGDIAEGYSVSREKKESFPLTVTSAQKNPTAFYLCASSVMLSETQYFGPGTRLLVL.